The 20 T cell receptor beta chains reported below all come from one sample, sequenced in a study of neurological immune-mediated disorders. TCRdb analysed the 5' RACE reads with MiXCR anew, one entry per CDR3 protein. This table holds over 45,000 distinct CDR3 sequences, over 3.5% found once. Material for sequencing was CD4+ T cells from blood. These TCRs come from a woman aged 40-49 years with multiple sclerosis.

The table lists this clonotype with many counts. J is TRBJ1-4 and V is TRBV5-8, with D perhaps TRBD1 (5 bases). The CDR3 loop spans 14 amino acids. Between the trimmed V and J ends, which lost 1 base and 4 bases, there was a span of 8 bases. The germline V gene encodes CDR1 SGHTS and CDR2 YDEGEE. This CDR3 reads CASSLQGYNEKLFF. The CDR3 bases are TGTGCCAGCAGCTTGCAGGGATATAATGAAAAACTGTTTTTT.

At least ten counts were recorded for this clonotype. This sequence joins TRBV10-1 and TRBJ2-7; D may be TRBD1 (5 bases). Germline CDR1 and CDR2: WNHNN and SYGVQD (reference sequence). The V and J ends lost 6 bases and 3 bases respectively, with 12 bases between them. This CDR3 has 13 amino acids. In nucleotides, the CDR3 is TGCGCCAGCAGCGGAGTAAGGGGCTACGAGCAGTACTTC. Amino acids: CASSGVRGYEQYF.

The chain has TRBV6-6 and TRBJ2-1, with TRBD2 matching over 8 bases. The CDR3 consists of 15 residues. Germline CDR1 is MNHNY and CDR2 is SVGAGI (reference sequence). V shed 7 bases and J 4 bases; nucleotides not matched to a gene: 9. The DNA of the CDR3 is TGTGCCAGCACTTTCGGCGGGGGGCCATACAATGAGCAGTTCTTC. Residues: CASTFGGGPYNEQFF.

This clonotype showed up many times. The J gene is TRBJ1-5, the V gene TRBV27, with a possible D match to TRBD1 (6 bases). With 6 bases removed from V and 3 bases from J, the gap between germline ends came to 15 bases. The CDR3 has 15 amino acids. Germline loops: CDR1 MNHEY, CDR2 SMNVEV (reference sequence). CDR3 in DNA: TGTGCCAGCAGACCTACAGGGAATTACAATCAGCCCCAGCATTTT. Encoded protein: CASRPTGNYNQPQHF.

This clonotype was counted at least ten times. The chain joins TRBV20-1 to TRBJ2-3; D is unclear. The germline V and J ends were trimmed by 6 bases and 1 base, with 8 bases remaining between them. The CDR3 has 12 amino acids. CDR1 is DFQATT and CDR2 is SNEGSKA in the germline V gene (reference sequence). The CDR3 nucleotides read TGCAGTGCCATATCCCGCACAGATACGCAGTATTTT. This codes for CSAISRTDTQYF.

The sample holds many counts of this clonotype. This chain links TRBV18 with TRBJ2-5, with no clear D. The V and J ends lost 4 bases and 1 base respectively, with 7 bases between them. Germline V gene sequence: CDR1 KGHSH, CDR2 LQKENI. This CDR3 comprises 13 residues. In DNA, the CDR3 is TGTGCCAGCTCACGAAACTCCCAAGAGACCCAGTACTTC. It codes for CASSRNSQETQYF.

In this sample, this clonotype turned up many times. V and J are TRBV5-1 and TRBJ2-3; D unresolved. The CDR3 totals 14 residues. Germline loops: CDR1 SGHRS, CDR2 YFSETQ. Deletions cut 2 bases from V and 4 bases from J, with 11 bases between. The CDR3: CASSFSSEADTQYF. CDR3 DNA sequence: TGCGCCAGCAGCTTCTCTTCAGAAGCAGATACGCAGTATTTT.

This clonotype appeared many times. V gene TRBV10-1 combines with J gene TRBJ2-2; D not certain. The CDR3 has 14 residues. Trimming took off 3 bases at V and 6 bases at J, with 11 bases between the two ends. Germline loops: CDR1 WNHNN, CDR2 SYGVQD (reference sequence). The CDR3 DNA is TGCGCCAGCAGTGAACGGGTCCTAGCCGGGGAGCTGTTTTTT. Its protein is CASSERVLAGELFF.

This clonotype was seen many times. In DNA form, the CDR3 reads TGCGCCAGCAGCCAAGCGCTAAGCTCCTATAATTCACCCCTCCACTTT. This translates into CASSQALSSYNSPLHF. The V gene is TRBV4-1, the J gene TRBJ1-6, with unresolved D. Trimming left V 1 base short and J 0 bases short, with 7 bases between. Germline CDR1 reads MGHRA; CDR2 reads YSYEKL. CDR3 length equals 16 residues.

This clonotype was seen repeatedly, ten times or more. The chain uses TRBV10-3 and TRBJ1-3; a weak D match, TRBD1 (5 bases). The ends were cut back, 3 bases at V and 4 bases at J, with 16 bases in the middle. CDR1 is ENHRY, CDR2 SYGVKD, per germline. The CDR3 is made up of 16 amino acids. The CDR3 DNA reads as TGTGCCATCAGTGAATCCGGGAAGGACATCGGAAACACCATATATTTT. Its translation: CAISESGKDIGNTIYF.

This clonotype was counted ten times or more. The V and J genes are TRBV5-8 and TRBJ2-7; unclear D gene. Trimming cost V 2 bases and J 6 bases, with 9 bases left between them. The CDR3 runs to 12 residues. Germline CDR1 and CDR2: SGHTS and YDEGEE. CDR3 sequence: CASSLRVGEQYF. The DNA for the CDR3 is TGTGCCAGCAGCTTAAGGGTCGGCGAGCAGTACTTC.

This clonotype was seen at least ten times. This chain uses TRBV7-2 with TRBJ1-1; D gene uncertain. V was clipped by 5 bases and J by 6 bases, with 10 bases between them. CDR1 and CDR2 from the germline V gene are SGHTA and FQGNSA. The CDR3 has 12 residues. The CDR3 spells CASSDRGPEAFF. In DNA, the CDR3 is TGTGCCAGCAGCGATCGCGGTCCTGAAGCTTTCTTT. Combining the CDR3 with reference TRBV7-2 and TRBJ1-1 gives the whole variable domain GAGVSQSPSNKVTEKGKDVELRCDPISGHTALYWYRQSLGQGLEFLIYFQGNSAPDKSGLPSDRFSAERTGGSVSTLTIQRTQQEDSAVYLCASSDRGPEAFFGQGTRLTVV.

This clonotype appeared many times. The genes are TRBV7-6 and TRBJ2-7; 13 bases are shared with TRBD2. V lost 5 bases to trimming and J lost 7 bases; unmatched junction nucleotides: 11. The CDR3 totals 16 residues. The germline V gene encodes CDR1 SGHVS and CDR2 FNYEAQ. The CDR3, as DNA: TGTGCCAGCAGCGCCGCCCGGGGACTAGCGGGGAATGAGCAGTACTTC. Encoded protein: CASSAARGLAGNEQYF.

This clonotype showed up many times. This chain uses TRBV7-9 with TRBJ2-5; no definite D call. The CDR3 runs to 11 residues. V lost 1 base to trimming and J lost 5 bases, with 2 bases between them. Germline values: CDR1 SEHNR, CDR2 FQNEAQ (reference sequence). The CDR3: CASSLVETQYF. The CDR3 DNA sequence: TGTGCCAGCAGCTTAGTGGAGACCCAGTACTTC.

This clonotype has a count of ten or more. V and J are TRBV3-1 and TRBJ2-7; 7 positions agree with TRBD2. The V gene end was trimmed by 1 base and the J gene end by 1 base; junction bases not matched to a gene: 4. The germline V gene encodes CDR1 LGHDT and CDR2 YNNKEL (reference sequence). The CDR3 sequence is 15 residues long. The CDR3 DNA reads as TGTGCCAGCAGCCAAGTCGGGGGGAAATCCTACGAGCAGTACTTC. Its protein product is CASSQVGGKSYEQYF.

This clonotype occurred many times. Here the CDR3 DNA reads TGTGCCAGCAGCTTAGGTACCGGGGATACGCAGTATTTT. The encoded protein is CASSLGTGDTQYF. The chain employs TRBV7-9 and TRBJ2-3; D not certain. The CDR3 has 13 residues. V lost 1 base, J lost 6 bases, and 8 bases lay in between. CDR1 and CDR2 (germline): SEHNR, FQNEAQ (reference sequence). The entire variable domain, with the rest obtained from reference TRBV7-9 and TRBJ2-3, is as follows: DTGVSQNPRHKITKRGQNVTFRCDPISEHNRLYWYRQTLGQGPEFLTYFQNEAQLEKSRLLSDRFSAERPKGSFSTLEIQRTEQGDSAMYLCASSLGTGDTQYFGPGTRLTVL.

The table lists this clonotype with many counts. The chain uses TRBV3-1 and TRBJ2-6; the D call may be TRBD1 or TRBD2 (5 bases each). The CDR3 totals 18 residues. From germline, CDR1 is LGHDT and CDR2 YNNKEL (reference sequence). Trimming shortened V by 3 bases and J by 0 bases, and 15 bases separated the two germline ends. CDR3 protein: CASSHSTGGLSGANVLTF. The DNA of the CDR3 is TGTGCCAGCAGCCATAGCACAGGAGGTCTCTCTGGGGCCAACGTCCTGACTTTC.

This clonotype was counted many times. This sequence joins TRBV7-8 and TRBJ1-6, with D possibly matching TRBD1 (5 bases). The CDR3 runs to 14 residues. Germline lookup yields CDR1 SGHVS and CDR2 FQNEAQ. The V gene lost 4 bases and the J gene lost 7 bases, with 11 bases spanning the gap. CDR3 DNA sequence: TGTGCCAGCAGCTCCCAAAGGGGAAATTCACCCCTCCACTTT. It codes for CASSSQRGNSPLHF.

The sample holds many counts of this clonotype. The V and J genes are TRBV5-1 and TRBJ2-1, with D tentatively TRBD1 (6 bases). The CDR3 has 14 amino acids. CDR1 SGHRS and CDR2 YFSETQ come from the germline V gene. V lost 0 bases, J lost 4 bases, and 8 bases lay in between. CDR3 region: CASSLVDRYNEQFF. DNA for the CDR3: TGCGCCAGCAGCTTGGTGGACAGATACAATGAGCAGTTCTTC.

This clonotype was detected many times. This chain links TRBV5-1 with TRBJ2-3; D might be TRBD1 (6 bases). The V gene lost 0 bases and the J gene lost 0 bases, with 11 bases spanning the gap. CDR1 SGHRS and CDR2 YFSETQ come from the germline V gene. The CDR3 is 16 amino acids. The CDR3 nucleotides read TGCGCCAGCAGCTTGGGGACAGCAATCAGCACAGATACGCAGTATTTT. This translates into CASSLGTAISTDTQYF.